There are many counts of the clone carrying this T cell receptor beta chain. Unique molecular identifiers featured in how the TCRbeta library was prepared. MiXCR, run by TCRdb on the PCR reads, gives a single entry per CDR3 protein. In the table there are 500,000 to 750,000 distinct CDR3 sequences, approximately 13% of which are singletons. The source of the sample is a study of T-cell reconstitution after alpha-beta-depleted transplantation in children. This CDR3 is built from 14 residues. CDR1 is SQVTM, CDR2 ANQGSEA, per germline. The trim removed 4 bases at V and 8 bases at J, leaving 11 bases unmatched.

The chain couples TRBV29-1 to TRBJ1-2; 9 bases match TRBD1. The sample in question was PBMCs, mostly from graft donor cells, obtained 360 days after TCRalphabeta/CD19-depleted stem cell transplant. The TCR originated in a male patient younger than 18 who had a stem cell transplant for acute myeloid leukemia, so the T cells may come from the graft donor. The CDR3 coding sequence is TGCAGCGTTGCAAGGACAGGGGAGGATTGGGGCTACACCTTC. This sequence encodes CSVARTGEDWGYTF.